Following are 18 T cell receptor beta chains from one sample sequenced in a study of blood T cell repertoires in COVID-19. The protocol was immunoSEQ multiplex PCR, while the TCRdb copy is restricted to in-frame clones and leaves out a portion. The table shows about 270,000 clones, with roughly 84% occurring only once. The sequenced sample consisted of peripheral blood. These receptors all come from a woman aged 18-29 years with acute or convalescent COVID-19.

This chain joins TRBV6-2 or TRBV6-3 and TRBJ2-7, with D maybe TRBD1 (6 bases). Trimming took off 0 bases at V and 7 bases at J, with 22 bases between the two ends. The CDR3 covers 17 residues. The V gene's germline CDR1 is MNHEY and CDR2 SVGEGT. The CDR3 bases are TGTGCCAGCAGTTACTCGTTCAGGACAGAGTGGGAAGGAGAGCAGTACTTC. Amino acid sequence: CASSYSFRTEWEGEQYF.

The gene calls are TRBV6-4 and TRBJ2-5; D is perhaps TRBD1 (5 bases). This CDR3 is built from 18 residues. V was clipped by 6 bases and J by 7 bases, with 30 bases between them. Looked up from germline, CDR1 is MRHNA and CDR2 is SNTAGT. The CDR3 nucleotides are TGTGCCAGCAGGCGGACAACCACCTATCCTATCCCGTGTGGGACCCAGTACTTC. As protein: CASRRTTTYPIPCGTQYF.

This clone occurred once. This sequence joins TRBV27 and TRBJ1-2, with D unresolved. The CDR3 covers 14 residues. Germline assignment: CDR1 MNHEY and CDR2 SMNVEV (reference sequence). V was pared by 5 bases and J by 4 bases, with 14 bases between. DNA for the CDR3: TGTGCCAGCAGTCTAGCTAATTTGGCCTATGGCTACACCTTC. This gives the protein CASSLANLAYGYTF.

The chain recombines TRBV20-1 with TRBJ1-6, with 8 bases lining up with TRBD1. The junction had 8 bases not matched to a gene; V was cut back by 3 bases and J by 7 bases. The germline gives CDR1 DFQATT, CDR2 SNEGSKA (reference sequence). The CDR3 length is 15 residues. The CDR3 reads CSASPSGQENSPLHF. CDR3 DNA sequence: TGCAGTGCTAGTCCCTCGGGACAGGAAAATTCACCCCTCCACTTT.

This chain links TRBV27 with TRBJ2-1; D unresolved. There are 16 residues in the CDR3. Trimming pared 5 bases from V and 5 bases from J, leaving 19 bases between. Per the germline V gene, CDR1 is MNHEY and CDR2 is SMNVEV (reference sequence). The CDR3 reads CASSLGIAYTNNEQFF. CDR3 nucleotide sequence: TGTGCCAGCAGTCTCGGTATAGCCTACACAAACAATGAGCAGTTCTTC.

This clone showed up just once. The genes are TRBV11-2 and TRBJ2-5; 14 bases are shared with TRBD2. Germline V lookup: CDR1 SGHAT, CDR2 FQNNGV. J gave up 5 bases and V 0 bases, and 11 bases lay outside the gene matches. CDR3 size: 19 residues. CDR3 sequence: CASSLDGHGTSGSWETQYF. DNA for the CDR3: TGTGCCAGCAGCTTAGACGGACACGGGACTAGCGGGAGTTGGGAGACCCAGTACTTC.

Details on this clone: Germline and junction disagree at one end, which may indicate a read error. The J gene is TRBJ2-3, the V gene TRBV7-7, with a possible D match to TRBD1 (5 bases). The CDR3 length is 19 residues. Germline V CDR1 and CDR2: SSHAT, FNYEAQ (reference sequence). The CDR3 region is CASSNSRGPPRQNTDTQYF. The CDR3 DNA is TGTGCTAGCAGCAACTCTAGGGGCCCGCCTAGACAAAATACAGATACGCAGTATTTT.

The chain links TRBV4-3 to TRBJ1-3, with D maybe TRBD1 (5 bases). This CDR3 region has 16 residues. Deletions cut 0 bases from V and 0 bases from J, with 9 bases between. Germline V gene data show CDR1 as LGHNA and CDR2 as YSLEER. CDR3 DNA: TGCGCCAGCAGCCAAGATAGGACAAGCTCTGGAAACACCATATATTTT. The encoded protein is CASSQDRTSSGNTIYF.

This clone showed up just once. The rearrangement uses TRBV5-8 and TRBJ2-3, with D possibly matching TRBD2 (5 bases). CDR3 length: 13 residues. The V and J ends lost 2 bases and 7 bases respectively, with 11 bases between them. CDR1 is SGHTS, CDR2 YDEGEE, per germline. The CDR3 reads CASSFQLVHTQYF. DNA for the CDR3: TGTGCCAGCAGCTTCCAACTAGTGCATACGCAGTATTTT. Drawing the rest from reference TRBV5-8 and TRBJ2-3, the complete variable domain is EAGVTQSPTHLIKTRGQQATLRCSPISGHTSVYWYQQALGLGLQFLLWYDEGEERNRGNFPPRFSGRQFPNYSSELNVNALELEDSALYLCASSFQLVHTQYFGPGTRLTVL.

The chain links TRBV5-6 to TRBJ2-7, with D perhaps TRBD2 (6 bases). Between the trimmed V and J ends, which lost 4 bases and 2 bases, there was a span of 10 bases. The germline V gene encodes CDR1 SGHDT and CDR2 YYEEEE. The CDR3 loop spans 13 amino acids. This CDR3 reads CASSLGSPYEQYF. The CDR3 DNA sequence: TGTGCCAGCAGCCTCGGGAGTCCCTACGAGCAGTACTTC.

J is TRBJ1-4 and V is TRBV6-6; D is undetermined. The germline gives CDR1 MNHNY, CDR2 SVGAGI (reference sequence). This CDR3 contains 14 residues. V lost 6 bases to trimming and J lost 5 bases, with 13 bases between them. The CDR3 region is CASSDEGINEKLFF. The CDR3 region has the DNA TGTGCCAGCAGCGACGAGGGTATAAATGAAAAACTGTTTTTT.

This chain uses TRBV7-2 with TRBJ2-6; a weak D match, TRBD1 (5 bases). This CDR3 is 18 amino acids long. V dropped 4 bases and J dropped 0 bases, with 16 bases sitting between them. Germline assignment: CDR1 SGHTA and CDR2 FQGNSA. CDR3 region: CASSSLGPTGSGANVLTF. The CDR3 DNA follows: TGTGCCAGCAGCTCCCTCGGGCCAACAGGCTCTGGGGCCAACGTCCTGACTTTC. Combining the CDR3 with reference TRBV7-2 and TRBJ2-6 gives the whole variable domain GAGVSQSPSNKVTEKGKDVELRCDPISGHTALYWYRQSLGQGLEFLIYFQGNSAPDKSGLPSDRFSAERTGGSVSTLTIQRTQQEDSAVYLCASSSLGPTGSGANVLTFGAGSRLTVL.

This sequence joins TRBV6-2 or TRBV6-3 and TRBJ1-6, with D possibly matching TRBD1 (5 bases). Trimming pared 6 bases from V and 14 bases from J, leaving 23 bases between. The CDR3 runs to 15 residues. CDR1 is MNHEY and CDR2 is SVGEGT in the germline V gene. The CDR3, as DNA: TGTGCCAGCAGCCCACCCGGGACCCTCGGGGGGACCCTCCACTTT. Its protein product is CASSPPGTLGGTLHF.

The chain carries TRBV27 and TRBJ2-7; tentatively, D is TRBD2 (6 bases). CDR3 length: 15 amino acids. Trimming took 1 base from V and 2 from J, leaving 12 bases between them. The V gene's germline CDR1 is MNHEY and CDR2 SMNVEV (reference sequence). CDR3 sequence reads: CASSLLAGPTYEQYF. The CDR3 nucleotides read TGTGCCAGCAGTTTATTGGCGGGGCCCACCTACGAGCAGTACTTC.

J is TRBJ1-2 and V is TRBV29-1; D call uncertain. There are 9 residues in the CDR3. Germline values: CDR1 SQVTM, CDR2 ANQGSEA. Trimming shortened V by 7 bases and J by 8 bases, and 8 bases separated the two germline ends. The CDR3 protein is CSAGMGYTF. Here the CDR3 DNA reads TGCAGCGCCGGTATGGGCTACACCTTC.

The J gene is TRBJ1-1, the V gene TRBV28; 9 bases fit TRBD1. CDR1 and CDR2 from the germline V gene are MDHEN and SYDVKM. The CDR3 runs to 15 residues. With 3 bases clipped from V and 11 bases from J, the junction kept 13 bases outside the gene matches. The CDR3 protein is CASSFGEQGAGLAFF. As DNA, the CDR3 is TGTGCCAGCAGTTTTGGGGAACAGGGGGCGGGGCTGGCTTTCTTT.

The gene calls are TRBV4-3 and TRBJ2-1, with 11 positions matching TRBD2. CDR3 length: 20 residues. From germline, CDR1 is LGHNA and CDR2 YSLEER. V lost 1 base and J lost 4; bases outside the gene matches: 15. The CDR3 sequence: CASSQVGVAGGPTKYNEQFF. The CDR3 coding sequence is TGCGCCAGCAGCCAAGTCGGGGTAGCGGGAGGGCCTACCAAATACAATGAGCAGTTCTTC.

For this clone: A single base is all that separates this from a far larger clone, so a read error is likely. The chain uses TRBV28 and TRBJ2-5; no reliable D call. Trimming stripped 6 bases from V and 2 bases from J, with 4 bases between. CDR1 and CDR2 (germline): MDHEN, SYDVKM. The CDR3 is 11 amino acids. CDR3 residues: CASSTQETQYF. The CDR3 region has the DNA TGTGCCAGCAGCACACAAGAGACCCAGTACTTC.